This TCR beta chain was sequenced during a study of shared clonotypes between healthy human individuals. Donors comprised only Caucasian adults living in Nashville, Tennessee. This clone was counted a single time. Original analysis: Junction-only immunoSEQ data arrived without quality scores, meaning filtering differed. Repertoires were generated with immunoSEQ multiplex PCR, while TCRdb's copy carries only in-frame clones and drops some. That table is the source of V, J and clone size, and D and trimming were worked out from the DNA. This table holds about half a million clones, 60% to 80% found once. This CDR3 contains 14 residues. CDR1 is GTSNPN and CDR2 is SVGIG in the germline V gene (reference sequence). The ends lost 8 bases at V and 0 bases at J; junction bases unmatched: 6.

J is TRBJ1-4 and V is TRBV30, with 7 bases that match TRBD1. The clonotype comes from a woman in her 40s in good health. Some clones in this sample may be carry-over from other donors' samples. Specimen: PBMCs. The CDR3 DNA follows: TGTGCCCAGAGGGGGCCCTCAACTAATGAAAAACTGTTTTTT. Its protein product is CAQRGPSTNEKLFF.